The 24 T cell receptor beta chains below all came from one sample that was sequenced in a study of cytomegalovirus exposure and HLA in healthy donors. PCR primers comprised 60 Vbeta and 13 Jbeta primers. Sequenced by immunoSEQ multiplex PCR; TCRdb stores in-frame clones only, minus some. There are some 64,000 clones in the sample; around 90% occur only once, and about 1.6% lies in the top ten. The specimen sequenced was PBMCs. These receptors were taken from a man in his thirties or forties in good health and CMV-seropositive.

CDR3 amino acids: CAWSKAGQQMTDTQYF. The CDR3 bases are TGTGCCTGGAGTAAAGCTGGACAGCAAATGACAGATACGCAGTATTTT. This chain links TRBV30 with TRBJ2-3, with D tentatively TRBD1 (6 bases). This CDR3 spans 16 amino acids. Trimming removed 2 bases from V and 3 bases from J, with 18 bases in between. Germline CDR1 GTSNPN, CDR2 SVGIG (reference sequence).

This sequence joins TRBV13 and TRBJ1-2; D unclear. Germline V lookup: CDR1 PRHDT, CDR2 FYEKMQ (reference sequence). There are 13 residues in the CDR3. V was trimmed by 2 bases and J by 4 bases, leaving 8 bases between them. The CDR3 reads CASSLTSGYGYTF. CDR3 nucleotide sequence: TGTGCCAGCAGCTTAACGTCCGGCTATGGCTACACCTTC.

The V gene is TRBV6-5, the J gene TRBJ2-1, with D uncertain. The CDR3 is made up of 15 amino acids. Germline CDR1 and CDR2: MNHEY and SVGAGI. V lost 8 bases, J lost 2 bases, and 16 bases lay in between. This CDR3 reads CASSGGRNAYNEQFF. The CDR3 region has the DNA TGTGCCAGCTCCGGTGGGCGAAACGCCTACAATGAGCAGTTCTTC.

The chain uses TRBV7-2 and TRBJ2-1, with 9 nucleotides matching TRBD1. Germline V lookup: CDR1 SGHTA, CDR2 FQGNSA. The V gene end was trimmed by 5 bases and the J gene end by 9 bases; junction bases not matched to a gene: 14. CDR3 length: 16 residues. CDR3 loop: CASSMNMDRGDVEQFF. DNA of the CDR3: TGTGCCAGCAGCATGAACATGGACAGGGGAGATGTTGAGCAGTTCTTC.

The chain joins TRBV9 to TRBJ2-5; 8 bases are shared with TRBD2. Per germline, CDR1 SGDLS and CDR2 YYNGEE. The V segment lost 3 bases and the J segment 4 bases; nucleotides outside the gene matches: 11. This CDR3 is built from 16 residues. DNA of the CDR3: TGTGCCAGCAGCGGCCCGAGGGCGGGAGGAAGAGAGACCCAGTACTTC. This sequence encodes CASSGPRAGGRETQYF.

This clone came up once. This rearrangement joins TRBV2 to TRBJ2-2, with D tentatively TRBD1 (6 bases). The V end was cut by 6 bases, the J end by 0 bases, with 11 bases between. The CDR3 has 15 amino acids. Germline CDR1 is SNHLY and CDR2 is FYNNEI. CDR3 sequence (DNA): TGTGCCAGCAGCCGACAGGTTCCGAACACCGGGGAGCTGTTTTTT. It translates to CASSRQVPNTGELFF.

The chain combines TRBV5-5 with TRBJ2-1, with 7 bases that match TRBD1. The germline V gene has CDR1 SGHKS and CDR2 YYEKEE (reference sequence). J was trimmed by 0 bases and V by 2 bases; bases with no gene match: 14. CDR3 length: 19 residues. CDR3 region: CASSFQDRAIRSSYNEQFF. The CDR3 DNA sequence: TGTGCCAGCAGCTTCCAAGACAGGGCTATACGGAGCTCCTACAATGAGCAGTTCTTC.

The V gene is TRBV11-2, the J gene TRBJ2-3; possible D gene TRBD2, 5 bases. Trimming cost V 2 bases and J 3 bases, with 12 bases left between them. Germline V gene lookup returns CDR1 SGHAT and CDR2 FQNNGV. The CDR3 has 15 residues. CDR3 in amino acids: CASSLNPRGTDTQYF. CDR3 sequence (DNA): TGTGCCAGCAGCTTAAACCCACGAGGGACAGATACGCAGTATTTT.

This clone was seen a handful of times. The V and J genes are TRBV4-1 and TRBJ2-7, with D possibly TRBD2 on 5 matching bases. Germline lookup yields CDR1 MGHRA and CDR2 YSYEKL. Trimming left V 0 bases short and J 5 bases short, with 14 bases between. This CDR3 has 15 residues. The CDR3 region is CASSQDGLAVDEQYF. DNA for the CDR3: TGCGCCAGCAGCCAAGATGGGCTAGCTGTGGACGAGCAGTACTTC.

V usage is TRBV18 and J usage is TRBJ2-3, with 10 nucleotides matching TRBD2. CDR1 KGHSH and CDR2 LQKENI come from the germline V gene. After removal of 7 bases from V and 2 bases from J, the junction contained 15 bases not matched to a gene. The CDR3 has 18 amino acids. CDR3 coding DNA: TGTGCCAGCTTCGCCCGACTAGCGGGCACAGATACCACAGATACGCAGTATTTT. The encoded protein is CASFARLAGTDTTDTQYF.

This sequence joins TRBV6-1 and TRBJ1-1; D is perhaps TRBD1 (6 bases). The CDR3 consists of 12 residues. Trimming pared 6 bases from V and 9 bases from J, leaving 14 bases between. Germline assignment: CDR1 MNHNS and CDR2 SASEGT. This CDR3 is CASRVPTGQAFF. The CDR3 DNA reads as TGTGCCAGCAGGGTCCCGACAGGCCAAGCTTTCTTT.

The chain has TRBV6-1 and TRBJ2-1; tentative D call: TRBD2 (6 bases). V was trimmed by 3 bases and J by 7 bases, leaving 16 bases between them. Germline assignment: CDR1 MNHNS and CDR2 SASEGT. This CDR3 region has 15 residues. The DNA for the CDR3 is TGTGCCAGCAGTGATGGCGGGGATCCGATTAATGAGCAGTTCTTC. Protein: CASSDGGDPINEQFF.

The rearrangement joins TRBV14 to TRBJ2-6; no reliable D call. V was cut by 4 bases and J by 0 bases, with 13 bases left in between. The CDR3 contains 17 residues. Germline V CDR1 and CDR2: SGHDN, FVKESK. In nucleotides, the CDR3 is TGTGCCAGCAGCCCAAGCCGAGAGCACTCTGGGGCCAACGTCCTGACTTTC. It codes for CASSPSREHSGANVLTF.

The chain carries TRBV5-1 and TRBJ2-7; TRBD1 aligns across 11 bases. Germline lookup yields CDR1 SGHRS and CDR2 YFSETQ. This CDR3 region has 13 residues. V was clipped by 0 bases and J by 9 bases; unmatched bases: 2. This CDR3 reads CASSLGTGGWQYF. The CDR3, as DNA: TGCGCCAGCAGCTTGGGGACAGGGGGCTGGCAGTACTTC. The whole variable domain, filled in from reference TRBV5-1 and TRBJ2-7, reads KAGVTQTPRYLIKTRGQQVTLSCSPISGHRSVSWYQQTPGQGLQFLFEYFSETQRNKGNFPGRFSGRQFSNSRSEMNVSTLELGDSALYLCASSLGTGGWQYFGPGTRLTVT.

The CDR3 coding sequence is TGCGCCAGCAGAGGGGGGACAGGGGGTTATAACACTGAAGCTTTCTTT. Translated, it gives CASRGGTGGYNTEAFF. The chain carries TRBV23-1 and TRBJ1-1; 11 bases agree with TRBD1. TRBV23-1 has ORF status, its function being uncertain. The CDR3 consists of 16 residues. Trimming took 6 bases from V and 2 from J; bases not matched to a gene: 8.

In this sample, this clone turned up once. This rearrangement joins TRBV30 to TRBJ2-7; tentatively, D is TRBD2 (7 bases). Germline values: CDR1 GTSNPN, CDR2 SVGIG (reference sequence). V was shortened by 2 bases and J by 3 bases, with 20 bases between the two germline ends. The CDR3 runs 16 residues. In nucleotides, the CDR3 is TGTGCCTGGAGTATCCTGGGGGGGCGGGGATACTACGAGCAGTACTTC. As protein: CAWSILGGRGYYEQYF. Full variable domain (rest looked up from reference TRBV30 and TRBJ2-7): SQTIHQWPATLVQPVGSPLSLECTVEGTSNPNLYWYRQAAGRGLQLLFYSVGIGQISSEVPQNLSASRPQDRQFILSSKKLLLSDSGFYLCAWSILGGRGYYEQYFGPGTRLTVT.

The J gene is TRBJ2-2, the V gene TRBV2, with D perhaps matching TRBD2 (6 bases). Trimming took 6 bases from V and 6 from J, leaving 14 bases between them. This CDR3 comprises 14 residues. CDR1 and CDR2 from the germline V gene are SNHLY and FYNNEI. The CDR3 nucleotides are TGTGCCAGCAGGCGGGGTATGTCAGCCGGGGAGCTGTTTTTT. Translating gives CASRRGMSAGELFF.

The CDR3 nucleotides are TGTGCCAGCAGCTTTGGGGTGGGGGCCCGGGAGCTGTTTTTT. The encoded protein is CASSFGVGARELFF. The chain is built from TRBV7-2 and TRBJ2-2, with D maybe TRBD1 (6 bases). In germline, CDR1 is SGHTA, CDR2 FQGNSA. The CDR3 consists of 14 residues. V was trimmed by 3 bases and J by 9 bases, leaving 14 bases between them.

The rearrangement joins TRBV7-8 to TRBJ1-2, with 7 bases lining up with TRBD1. Per the germline V gene, CDR1 is SGHVS and CDR2 is FQNEAQ. The CDR3 loop spans 14 amino acids. V trimming: 3 bases; J trimming: 4 bases; junction bases outside the gene matches: 5. The CDR3 spells CASSLEGASYGYTF. Written as DNA, the CDR3 is TGTGCCAGCAGCTTGGAGGGGGCCAGCTATGGCTACACCTTC.

V is TRBV29-1 and J is TRBJ2-7; no reliable D call. Trimming took off 2 bases at V and 5 bases at J, with 10 bases between the two ends. The CDR3 length is 12 residues. CDR1 and CDR2 from the germline V gene are SQVTM and ANQGSEA. CDR3 DNA sequence: TGCAGCGTTGAAACCGGGTTCAACGAGCAGTACTTC. Protein: CSVETGFNEQYF.

The CDR3 nucleotides are TGTGCCAGCAGTTTATGGAGTCCGGGGGGCAGCACAGATACGCAGTATTTT. Amino acids: CASSLWSPGGSTDTQYF. The chain uses TRBV27 and TRBJ2-3; TRBD2 is a possible D gene (7 bases). V was pared by 1 base and J by 0 bases, with 14 bases between. Germline lookup yields CDR1 MNHEY and CDR2 SMNVEV (reference sequence). CDR3 length: 17 amino acids.

A note on this clone: Distinct nucleotide sequences in the sample also encode this CDR3. The J gene is TRBJ1-4, the V gene TRBV19, with 11 positions matching TRBD1. V trimming: 6 bases; J trimming: 7 bases; junction bases outside the gene matches: 4. The CDR3 spans 14 residues. CDR1 LNHDA and CDR2 SQIVND come from the germline V gene (reference sequence). Here the CDR3 reads CASSLDRGREKLFF. In DNA, the CDR3 is TGTGCCAGTAGCCTGGACAGGGGGCGTGAAAAACTGTTTTTT.

The rearrangement joins TRBV18 to TRBJ2-3; 9 nucleotides match TRBD2. This CDR3 has 14 amino acids. The V gene's germline CDR1 is KGHSH and CDR2 LQKENI. The junction had 5 bases not matched to a gene; V was cut back by 5 bases and J by 5 bases. DNA of the CDR3: TGTGCCAGCTCAGTAGCGGGAGTGCTAGATACGCAGTATTTT. This translates into CASSVAGVLDTQYF.

V usage is TRBV25-1 and J usage is TRBJ2-5, with D perhaps TRBD1 (6 bases). Germline CDR1 and CDR2: MGHDK and SYGVNS. Trimming took 9 bases from V and 5 from J, leaving 10 bases between them. The CDR3 is made up of 11 amino acids. CDR3 nucleotide sequence: TGTGCCAGTCTCAGGGGCGAGACCCAGTACTTC. It specifies CASLRGETQYF.